The 2 T cell receptor beta chains below all came from one sample that was sequenced in a study of shared clonotypes between healthy human individuals. TCRdb's table, derived via immunoSEQ multiplex PCR, lists solely in-frame clones and lacks some. The top ten hold around 1.8% of the sample, which has a few million clones, 80% to 95% seen once. Only CD45RO-negative cells positively selected for CCR7 counted as naive CD8 cells, so terminally differentiated effector memory CD45RA+ cells were excluded. Sequenced input: naive CD8+ T cells from PBMCs. The receptors derive from a man between 18 and 29 years old in good health. Some clones in this sample may be carry-over from other donors' samples.

The rearrangement joins TRBV19 to TRBJ2-1; 9 bases fit TRBD1. V shed 10 bases, J shed 10 bases, and the junction held 11 bases outside the gene matches. The CDR3 consists of 13 residues. Germline V gene data show CDR1 as LNHDA and CDR2 as SQIVND (reference sequence). The CDR3 DNA reads TGTGCCACCCGGGACAGGGAGGTATGGGAGCAGTTCTTC. It codes for CATRDREVWEQFF. Full variable domain (outside the CDR3, taken from reference TRBV19 and TRBJ2-1): DGGITQSPKYLFRKEGQNVTLSCEQNLNHDAMYWYRQDPGQGLRLIYYSQIVNDFQKGDIAEGYSVSREKKESFPLTVTSAQKNPTAFYLCATRDREVWEQFFGPGTRLTVL.

V and J are TRBV7-3 and TRBJ2-1, with TRBD1 matching over 9 bases. Germline V lookup: CDR1 SGHTA, CDR2 FQGTGA. The CDR3 is 16 amino acids. Trimming took 2 bases from V and 7 from J; bases not matched to a gene: 9. In nucleotides, the CDR3 is TGTGCCAGCAGCTTAGCACCCGGGACAGGGAGGAATGAGCAGTTCTTC. This translates into CASSLAPGTGRNEQFF.